The 7 T cell receptor beta chains listed next were all sequenced from one sample in a study of CD8 T cells in Susac syndrome. Reverse transcription of roughly 0.5 to 1 ug RNA was carried out with random hexamers. In TCRdb, the immunoSEQ multiplex PCR reads were re-called with MiXCR into one record per CDR3 protein. This table holds around 160,000 distinct CDR3 sequences, roughly 94% found once. The sequencing sample was made of CD4+ T cells from PBMCs. Every receptor here comes from a human donor with multiple sclerosis.

The CDR3 DNA reads TGCGCCAGCAGCCTTCGACAGGGAAGGGCCGGGGAGCTGTTTTTT. Translated: CASSLRQGRAGELFF. V usage is TRBV10-1 and J usage is TRBJ2-2; 7 bases are a match to TRBD1. This CDR3 region has 15 residues. Germline V gene data show CDR1 as WNHNN and CDR2 as SYGVQD (reference sequence). J gave up 6 bases and V 6 bases, and 10 bases lay outside the gene matches.

J is TRBJ2-2 and V is TRBV24-1, with 10 bases aligning to TRBD2. The CDR3 is 18 amino acids. The trim removed 1 base at V and 2 bases at J, leaving 6 bases unmatched. Germline values: CDR1 KGHDR, CDR2 SFDVKD. The CDR3 here is CATSDLSGRASNTGELFF. CDR3 DNA sequence: TGTGCCACCAGTGATTTAAGCGGGAGGGCCAGTAACACCGGGGAGCTGTTTTTT.

This clonotype has just one count. The V gene is TRBV1, the J gene TRBJ2-2. TRBV1 is a pseudogene locus. The CDR3 contains 13 residues. CDR3 in amino acids: CTSSQPFTGELFF. CDR3 sequence (DNA): TGCACCAGCAGCCAACCCTTCACCGGGGAGCTGTTTTTT.

The chain carries TRBV28 and TRBJ1-5; D remains ambiguous. Germline CDR1 is MDHEN and CDR2 is SYDVKM. The germline V and J ends were trimmed by 3 bases and 1 base, with 10 bases remaining between them. The CDR3 is 15 residues long. The CDR3 loop is CASSFGQRSNQPQHF. CDR3 DNA sequence: TGTGCCAGCAGTTTTGGGCAGAGGAGCAATCAGCCCCAGCATTTT.

CDR3 DNA: TGTGCCAGCTCACCGCTCCAGTCGGCTGGAAACACCATATATTTT. Translated: CASSPLQSAGNTIYF. The chain links TRBV18 to TRBJ1-3; D gene uncertain. The CDR3 has 15 residues. V was pared by 3 bases and J by 2 bases, with 11 bases between. Germline V CDR1 and CDR2: KGHSH, LQKENI.

The J gene is TRBJ2-2, the V gene TRBV27; D ambiguous. CDR1 and CDR2 from the germline V gene are MNHEY and SMNVEV (reference sequence). The V end lost 6 bases, the J end lost 8 bases, and 1 base lay between the germline ends. The CDR3 covers 9 residues. The CDR3 spells CASRGELFF. The CDR3 DNA sequence: TGTGCCAGCAGGGGGGAGCTGTTTTTT.

The rearrangement uses TRBV27 and TRBJ1-2; 10 bases line up with TRBD1. V dropped 8 bases and J dropped 8; count of bases not matched to a gene: 2. The CDR3 covers 11 residues. Germline-derived CDR1 and CDR2 are MNHEY and SMNVEV (reference sequence). The CDR3 is CASGTGEGYTF. The DNA of the CDR3 is TGTGCCAGCGGGACAGGGGAAGGCTACACCTTC.